Described below is a single T cell receptor (beta chain) sequence and its context. Orbital computed tomography and thyroid ultrasound, together with serum TRAb and thyroxine and clinical symptoms, were used for diagnoses. Amplified TCR beta CDR3 regions came from RNA transcripts. First-round RT-PCR with HTBI primers amplified the TCR CDR3 region. Each CDR3 protein is one row after TCRdb ran MiXCR on the multiplex PCR reads. The sample yields approximately 430,000 distinct CDR3 sequences, more than 15% seen once. The data are from a study of T cells in Graves' hyperthyroidism and ophthalmopathy. This TCR was recovered from a woman aged 18-29 years with Graves' hyperthyroidism. The sample consisted of blood.

CDR3 amino acids: CASREDRGGRDTEAFF. CDR3 DNA sequence: TGTGCCAGCAGGGAGGACAGGGGGGGACGAGACACTGAAGCTTTCTTT. This rearrangement joins TRBV28 to TRBJ1-1, with 10 bases aligning to TRBD1. The CDR3 has 16 amino acids. Germline-derived CDR1 and CDR2 are MDHEN and SYDVKM. The V and J ends lost 6 bases and 3 bases, in that order; junction bases with no gene match: 10.